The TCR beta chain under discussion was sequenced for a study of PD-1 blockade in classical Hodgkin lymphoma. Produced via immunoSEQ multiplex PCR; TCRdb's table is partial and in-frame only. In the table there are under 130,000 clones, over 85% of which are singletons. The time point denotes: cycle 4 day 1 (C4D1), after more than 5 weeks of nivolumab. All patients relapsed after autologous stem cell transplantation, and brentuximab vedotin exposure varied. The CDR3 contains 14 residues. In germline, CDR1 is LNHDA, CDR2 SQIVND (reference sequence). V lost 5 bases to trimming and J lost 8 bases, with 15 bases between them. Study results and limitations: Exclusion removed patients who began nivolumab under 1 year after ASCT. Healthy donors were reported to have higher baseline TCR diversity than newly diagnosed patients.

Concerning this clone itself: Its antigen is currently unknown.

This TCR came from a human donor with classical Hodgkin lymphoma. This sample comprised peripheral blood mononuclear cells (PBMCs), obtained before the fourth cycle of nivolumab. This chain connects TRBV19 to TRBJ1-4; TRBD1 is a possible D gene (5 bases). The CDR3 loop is CASSPAGGYEKLFF. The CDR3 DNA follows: TGTGCCAGTAGTCCCGCGGGGGGGTACGAAAAACTGTTTTTT.